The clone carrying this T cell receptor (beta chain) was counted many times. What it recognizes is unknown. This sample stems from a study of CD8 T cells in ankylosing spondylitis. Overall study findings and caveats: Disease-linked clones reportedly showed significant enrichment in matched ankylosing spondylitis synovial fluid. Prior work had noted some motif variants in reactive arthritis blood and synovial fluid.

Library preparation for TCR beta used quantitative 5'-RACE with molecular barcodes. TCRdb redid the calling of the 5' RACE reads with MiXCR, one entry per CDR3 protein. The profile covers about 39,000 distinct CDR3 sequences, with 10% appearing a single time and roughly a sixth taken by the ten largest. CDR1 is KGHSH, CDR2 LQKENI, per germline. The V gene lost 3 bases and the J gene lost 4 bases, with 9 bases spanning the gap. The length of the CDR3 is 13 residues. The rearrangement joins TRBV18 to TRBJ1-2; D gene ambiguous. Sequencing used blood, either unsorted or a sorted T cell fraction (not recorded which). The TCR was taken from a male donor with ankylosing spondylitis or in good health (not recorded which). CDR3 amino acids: CASSPRETYGYTF. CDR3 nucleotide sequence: TGTGCCAGCTCACCTCGGGAGACCTATGGCTACACCTTC.